The source of this T cell receptor beta chain is a study of blood T cell repertoires in COVID-19. Study overall: Whether acute or convalescent, the COVID-19 samples came from the United States, Italy and Spain. PBMCs, B-cell-depleted T cells, or T cells provided the cDNA or gDNA that made up the material.

The table lists this clone with a few counts. Per the original methods: Amplification from reference gene primers served as the basis for estimated nucleated cell counts. The table came from immunoSEQ multiplex PCR; TCRdb's copy has only in-frame clones and leaves some out. The DNA was the basis for D and trimming; V, J and clone size are from that table. The sample has fewer than 200,000 clones; roughly 93% are singletons. CDR1 SGHVS and CDR2 FNYEAQ come from the germline V gene. The CDR3 runs to 19 residues. The junction had 15 bases not matched to a gene; V was cut back by 4 bases and J by 0 bases.

The sample comprised peripheral blood. The sequence came from a woman aged 50 to 60 with acute or convalescent COVID-19. The chain recombines TRBV7-6 with TRBJ1-3; 7 nucleotides align to TRBD1. DNA of the CDR3: TGTGCCAGCAGCTCGACGCGCGGGACAGCCAGAATCTCTGGAAACACCATATATTTT. Translating gives CASSSTRGTARISGNTIYF.